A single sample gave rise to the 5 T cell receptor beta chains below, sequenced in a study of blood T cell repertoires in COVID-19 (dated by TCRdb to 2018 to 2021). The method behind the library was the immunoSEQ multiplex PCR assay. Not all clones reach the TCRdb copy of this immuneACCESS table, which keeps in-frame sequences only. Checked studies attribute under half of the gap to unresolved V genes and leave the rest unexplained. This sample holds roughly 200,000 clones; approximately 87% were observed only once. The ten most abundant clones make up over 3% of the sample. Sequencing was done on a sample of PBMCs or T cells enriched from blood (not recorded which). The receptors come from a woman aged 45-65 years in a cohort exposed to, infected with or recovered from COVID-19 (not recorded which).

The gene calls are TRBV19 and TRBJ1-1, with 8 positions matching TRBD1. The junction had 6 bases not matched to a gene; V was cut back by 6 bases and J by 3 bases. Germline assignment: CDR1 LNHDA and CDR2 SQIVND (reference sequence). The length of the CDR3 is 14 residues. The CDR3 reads CASSPGQGYTEAFF. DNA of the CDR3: TGTGCCAGTAGCCCAGGACAGGGATACACTGAAGCTTTCTTT.

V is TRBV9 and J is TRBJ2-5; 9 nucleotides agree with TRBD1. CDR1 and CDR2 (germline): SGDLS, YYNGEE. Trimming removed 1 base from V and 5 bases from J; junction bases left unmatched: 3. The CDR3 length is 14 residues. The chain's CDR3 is CASSVTGGLETQYF. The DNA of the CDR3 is TGTGCCAGCAGCGTAACAGGGGGCCTCGAGACCCAGTACTTC.

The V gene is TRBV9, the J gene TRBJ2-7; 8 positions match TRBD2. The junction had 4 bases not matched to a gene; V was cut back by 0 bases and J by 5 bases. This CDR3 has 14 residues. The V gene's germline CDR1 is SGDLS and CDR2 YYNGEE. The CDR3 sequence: CASSVAGGPDEQYF. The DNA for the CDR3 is TGTGCCAGCAGCGTAGCGGGGGGGCCGGACGAGCAGTACTTC.

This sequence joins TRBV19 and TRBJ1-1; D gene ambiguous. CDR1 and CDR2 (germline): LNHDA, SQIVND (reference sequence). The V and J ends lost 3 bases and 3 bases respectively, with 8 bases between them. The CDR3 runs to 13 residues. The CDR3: CASSISWDTEAFF. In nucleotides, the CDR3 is TGTGCCAGTAGTATTAGCTGGGACACTGAAGCTTTCTTT.

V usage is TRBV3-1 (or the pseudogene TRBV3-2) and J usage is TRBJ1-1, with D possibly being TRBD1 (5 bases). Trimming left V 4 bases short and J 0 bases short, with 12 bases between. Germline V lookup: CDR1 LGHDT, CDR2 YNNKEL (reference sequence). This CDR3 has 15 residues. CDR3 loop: CASSLDSIMNTEAFF. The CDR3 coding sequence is TGTGCCAGCAGCCTAGACAGTATCATGAACACTGAAGCTTTCTTT.